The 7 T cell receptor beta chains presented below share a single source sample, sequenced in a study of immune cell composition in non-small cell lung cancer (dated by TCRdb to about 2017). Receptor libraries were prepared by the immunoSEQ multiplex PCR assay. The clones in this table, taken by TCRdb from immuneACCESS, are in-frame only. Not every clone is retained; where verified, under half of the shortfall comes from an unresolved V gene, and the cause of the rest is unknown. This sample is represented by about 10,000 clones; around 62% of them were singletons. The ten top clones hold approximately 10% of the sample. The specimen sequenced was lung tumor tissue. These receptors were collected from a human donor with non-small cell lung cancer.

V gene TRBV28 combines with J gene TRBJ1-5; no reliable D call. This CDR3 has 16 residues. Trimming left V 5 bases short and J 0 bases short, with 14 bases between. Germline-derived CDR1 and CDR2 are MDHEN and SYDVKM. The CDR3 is CASSRPPGSSNQPQHF. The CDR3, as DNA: TGTGCCAGCAGTCGGCCTCCCGGGTCTAGCAATCAGCCCCAGCATTTT.

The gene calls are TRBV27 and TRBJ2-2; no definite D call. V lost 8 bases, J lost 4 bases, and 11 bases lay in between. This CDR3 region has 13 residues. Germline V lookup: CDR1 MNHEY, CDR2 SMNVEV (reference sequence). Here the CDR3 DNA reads TGTGCCAGCTCCTATTACATCACCGGGGAGCTGTTTTTT. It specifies CASSYYITGELFF.

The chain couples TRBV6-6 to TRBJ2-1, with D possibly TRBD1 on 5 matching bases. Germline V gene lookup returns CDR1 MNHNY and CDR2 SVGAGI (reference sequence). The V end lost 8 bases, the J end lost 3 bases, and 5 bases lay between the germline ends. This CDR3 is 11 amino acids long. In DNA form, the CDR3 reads TGTGCCAGCCAGGGCTACAATGAGCAGTTCTTC. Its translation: CASQGYNEQFF.

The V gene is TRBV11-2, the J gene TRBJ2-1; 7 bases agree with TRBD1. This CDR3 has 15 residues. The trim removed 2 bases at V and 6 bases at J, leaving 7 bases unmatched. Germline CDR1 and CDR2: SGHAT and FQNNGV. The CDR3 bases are TGTGCCAGCAGCTTACGACAGGGTTTTTCCAATGAGCAGTTCTTC. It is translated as CASSLRQGFSNEQFF.

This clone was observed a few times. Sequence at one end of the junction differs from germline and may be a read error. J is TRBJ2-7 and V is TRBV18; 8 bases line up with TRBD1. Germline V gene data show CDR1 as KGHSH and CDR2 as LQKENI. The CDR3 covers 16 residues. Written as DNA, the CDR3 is TGTGCCAGCTCACCCGTGCGGGACAGGCCAACTGGACCAATGCACTTC. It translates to CASSPVRDRPTGPMHF.

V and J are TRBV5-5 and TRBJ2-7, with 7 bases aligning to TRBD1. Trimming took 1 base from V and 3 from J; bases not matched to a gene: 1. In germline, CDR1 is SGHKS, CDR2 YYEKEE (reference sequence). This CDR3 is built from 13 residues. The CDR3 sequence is CASSLQGDYEQYF. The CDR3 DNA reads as TGTGCCAGCAGCTTGCAGGGGGACTACGAGCAGTACTTC.

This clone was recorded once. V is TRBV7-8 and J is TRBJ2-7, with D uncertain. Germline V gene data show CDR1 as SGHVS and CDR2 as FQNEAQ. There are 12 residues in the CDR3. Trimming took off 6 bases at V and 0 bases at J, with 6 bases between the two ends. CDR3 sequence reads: CASSPSSYEQYF. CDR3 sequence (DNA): TGTGCCAGCAGTCCAAGCTCCTACGAGCAGTACTTC.